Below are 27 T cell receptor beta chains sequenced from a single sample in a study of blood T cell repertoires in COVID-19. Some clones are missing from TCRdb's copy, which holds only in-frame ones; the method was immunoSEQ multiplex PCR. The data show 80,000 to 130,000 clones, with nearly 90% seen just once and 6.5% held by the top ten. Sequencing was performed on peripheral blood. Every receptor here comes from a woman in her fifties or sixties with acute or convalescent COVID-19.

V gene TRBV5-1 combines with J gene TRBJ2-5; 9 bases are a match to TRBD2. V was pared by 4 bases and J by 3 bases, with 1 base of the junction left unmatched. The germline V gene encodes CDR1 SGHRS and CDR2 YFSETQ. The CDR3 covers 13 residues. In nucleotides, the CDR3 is TGCGCCAGCAGCAGACTAGCGGAAGAGACCCAGTACTTC. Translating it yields CASSRLAEETQYF.

The CDR3 here is CASSIPHRGGNQPQHF. Here the CDR3 DNA reads TGTGCCAGTAGTATACCCCACAGGGGGGGCAATCAGCCCCAGCATTTT. This chain joins TRBV19 and TRBJ1-5; 8 nucleotides match TRBD1. CDR1 and CDR2 (germline): LNHDA, SQIVND (reference sequence). V dropped 2 bases and J dropped 2; count of bases not matched to a gene: 5. The CDR3 runs to 16 residues.

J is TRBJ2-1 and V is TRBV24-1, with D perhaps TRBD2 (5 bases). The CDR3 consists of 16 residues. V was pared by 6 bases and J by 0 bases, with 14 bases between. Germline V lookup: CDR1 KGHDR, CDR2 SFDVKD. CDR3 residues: CATSRGGPSSYNEQFF. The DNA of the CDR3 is TGTGCCACCAGTCGAGGAGGACCGAGCTCCTACAATGAGCAGTTCTTC.

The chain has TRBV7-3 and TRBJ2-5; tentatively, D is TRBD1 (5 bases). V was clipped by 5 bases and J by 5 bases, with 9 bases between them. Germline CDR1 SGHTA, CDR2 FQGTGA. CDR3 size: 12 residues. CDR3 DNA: TGTGCCAGCAGCCAGGGTGGGGAGACCCAGTACTTC. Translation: CASSQGGETQYF.

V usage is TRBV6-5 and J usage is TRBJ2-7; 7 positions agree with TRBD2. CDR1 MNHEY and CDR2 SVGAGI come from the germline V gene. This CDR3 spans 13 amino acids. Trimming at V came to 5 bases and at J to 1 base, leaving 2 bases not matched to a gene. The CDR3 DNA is TGTGCCAGCAGTACTAGCGATTCCTACGAGCAGTACGTC. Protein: CASSTSDSYEQYV.

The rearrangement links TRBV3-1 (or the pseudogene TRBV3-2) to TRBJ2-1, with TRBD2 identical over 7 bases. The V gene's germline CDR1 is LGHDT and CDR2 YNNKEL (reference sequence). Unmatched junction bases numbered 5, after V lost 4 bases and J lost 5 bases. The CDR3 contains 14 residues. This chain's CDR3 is CASSPTSANNEQFF. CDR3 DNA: TGTGCCAGCAGCCCAACTAGCGCCAACAATGAGCAGTTCTTC.

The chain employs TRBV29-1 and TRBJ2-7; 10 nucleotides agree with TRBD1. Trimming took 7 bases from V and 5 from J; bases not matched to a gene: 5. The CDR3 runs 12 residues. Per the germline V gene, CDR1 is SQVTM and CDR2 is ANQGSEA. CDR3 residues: CSAGTGEDEQYF. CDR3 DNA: TGCAGCGCCGGGACAGGGGAAGACGAGCAGTACTTC.

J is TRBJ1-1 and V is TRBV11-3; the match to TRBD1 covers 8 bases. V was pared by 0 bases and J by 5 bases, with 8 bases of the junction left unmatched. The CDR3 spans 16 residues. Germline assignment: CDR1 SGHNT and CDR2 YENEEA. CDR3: CASSLDDWTGQTEAFF. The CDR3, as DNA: TGTGCCAGCAGCTTAGATGATTGGACAGGGCAGACTGAAGCTTTCTTT.

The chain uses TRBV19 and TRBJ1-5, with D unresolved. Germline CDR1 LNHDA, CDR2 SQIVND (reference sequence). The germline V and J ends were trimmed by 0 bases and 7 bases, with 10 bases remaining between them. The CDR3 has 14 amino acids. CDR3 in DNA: TGTGCCAGTAGTATAGAAAAGGGAGAACAGCCCCAGCATTTT. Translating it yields CASSIEKGEQPQHF.

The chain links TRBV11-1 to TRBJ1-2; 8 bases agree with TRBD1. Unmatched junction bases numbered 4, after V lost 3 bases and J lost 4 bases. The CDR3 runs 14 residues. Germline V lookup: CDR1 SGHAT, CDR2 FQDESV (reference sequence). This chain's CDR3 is CASSLDRVGYGYTF. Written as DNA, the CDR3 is TGTGCCAGCAGCTTGGACAGGGTCGGCTATGGCTACACCTTC.

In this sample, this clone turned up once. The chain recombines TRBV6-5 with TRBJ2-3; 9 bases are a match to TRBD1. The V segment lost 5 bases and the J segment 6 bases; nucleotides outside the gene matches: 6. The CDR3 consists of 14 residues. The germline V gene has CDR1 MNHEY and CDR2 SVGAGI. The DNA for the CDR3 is TGTGCCAGCAGTAGGACAGGGGCCGTGGATACGCAGTATTTT. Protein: CASSRTGAVDTQYF.

CDR3 sequence reads: CASTGESSYNEQFF. The CDR3 coding sequence is TGTGCCAGCACAGGGGAGTCCTCCTACAATGAGCAGTTCTTC. The chain has TRBV21-1 and TRBJ2-1; no DNA check was done on the table's D call, TRBD1. TRBV21-1 represents a pseudogene. The CDR3 has 14 amino acids.

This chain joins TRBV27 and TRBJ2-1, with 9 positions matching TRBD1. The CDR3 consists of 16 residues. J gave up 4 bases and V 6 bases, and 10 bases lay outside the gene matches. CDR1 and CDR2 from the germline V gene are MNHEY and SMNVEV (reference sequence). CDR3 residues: CASSRPGQGHYNEQFF. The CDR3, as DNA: TGTGCCAGCAGCCGCCCGGGACAGGGACATTACAATGAGCAGTTCTTC.

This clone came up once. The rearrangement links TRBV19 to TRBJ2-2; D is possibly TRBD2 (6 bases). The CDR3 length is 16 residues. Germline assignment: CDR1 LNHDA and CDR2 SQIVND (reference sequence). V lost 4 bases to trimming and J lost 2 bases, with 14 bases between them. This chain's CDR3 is CASSKGIAANTGELFF. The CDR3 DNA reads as TGTGCCAGTAGTAAGGGTATAGCGGCAAACACCGGGGAGCTGTTTTTT. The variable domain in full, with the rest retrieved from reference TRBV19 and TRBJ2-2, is DGGITQSPKYLFRKEGQNVTLSCEQNLNHDAMYWYRQDPGQGLRLIYYSQIVNDFQKGDIAEGYSVSREKKESFPLTVTSAQKNPTAFYLCASSKGIAANTGELFFGEGSRLTVL.

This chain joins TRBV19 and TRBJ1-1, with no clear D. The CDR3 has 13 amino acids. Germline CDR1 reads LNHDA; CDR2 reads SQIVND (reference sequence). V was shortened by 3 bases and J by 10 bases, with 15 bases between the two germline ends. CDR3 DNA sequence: TGTGCCAGTAGTATCCGGGTAAGTGTTCGAGCTTTCTTT. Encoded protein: CASSIRVSVRAFF.

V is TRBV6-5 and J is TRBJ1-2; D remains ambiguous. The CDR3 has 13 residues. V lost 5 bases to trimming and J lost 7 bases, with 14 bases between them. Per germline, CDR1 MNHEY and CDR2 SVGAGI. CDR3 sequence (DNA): TGTGCCAGCAGTCTCCCTTACGGTGGTGGCTACACCTTC. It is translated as CASSLPYGGGYTF.

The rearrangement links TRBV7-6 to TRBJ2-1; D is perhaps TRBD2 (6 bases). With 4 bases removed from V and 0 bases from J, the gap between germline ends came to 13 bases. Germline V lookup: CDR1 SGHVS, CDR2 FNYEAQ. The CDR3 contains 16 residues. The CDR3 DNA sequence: TGTGCCAGCAGCTACGGGACTGCCAGCTCCTACAATGAGCAGTTCTTC. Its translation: CASSYGTASSYNEQFF.

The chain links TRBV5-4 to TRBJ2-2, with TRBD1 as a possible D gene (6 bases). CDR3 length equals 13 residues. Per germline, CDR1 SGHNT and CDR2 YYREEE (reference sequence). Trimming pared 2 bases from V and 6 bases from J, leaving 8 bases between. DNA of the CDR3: TGTGCCAGCAGCTTACAGGGTTCCGGGGAGCTGTTTTTT. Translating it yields CASSLQGSGELFF.

The CDR3 nucleotides are TGTGCCAGCAGCTTAGATCAGGTAGTAAACATTCAGTACTTC. It yields the protein CASSLDQVVNIQYF. V usage is TRBV11-2 and J usage is TRBJ2-4; D remains unclear. This CDR3 is 14 amino acids long. Trimming took 0 bases from V and 6 from J, leaving 9 bases between them. Germline CDR1 is SGHAT and CDR2 is FQNNGV.

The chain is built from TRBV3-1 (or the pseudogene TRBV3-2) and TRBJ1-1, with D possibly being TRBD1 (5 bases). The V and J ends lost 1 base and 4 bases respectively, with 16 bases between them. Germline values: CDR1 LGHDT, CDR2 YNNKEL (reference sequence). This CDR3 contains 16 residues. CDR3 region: CASSQGFGGFGTEAFF. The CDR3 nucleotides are TGTGCCAGCAGCCAAGGGTTCGGGGGTTTTGGCACTGAAGCTTTCTTT.

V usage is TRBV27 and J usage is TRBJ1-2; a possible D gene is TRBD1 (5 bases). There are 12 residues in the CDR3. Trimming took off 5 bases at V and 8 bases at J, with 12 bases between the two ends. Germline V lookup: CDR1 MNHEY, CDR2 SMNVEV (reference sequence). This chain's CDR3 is CASSTTGSGYTF. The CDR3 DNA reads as TGTGCCAGCAGTACCACAGGATCCGGCTACACCTTC.

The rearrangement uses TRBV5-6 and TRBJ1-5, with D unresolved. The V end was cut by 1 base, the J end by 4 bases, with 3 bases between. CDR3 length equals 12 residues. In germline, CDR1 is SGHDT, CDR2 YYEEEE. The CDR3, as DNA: TGTGCCAGCAGCTTGCCGAATCAGCCCCAGCATTTT. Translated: CASSLPNQPQHF.

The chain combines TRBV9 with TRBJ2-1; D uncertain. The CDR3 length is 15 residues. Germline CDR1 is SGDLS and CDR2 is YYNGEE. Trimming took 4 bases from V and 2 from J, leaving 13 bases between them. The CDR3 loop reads CASSSIVGTYNEQFF. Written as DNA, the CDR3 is TGTGCCAGCAGCTCAATAGTGGGCACCTACAATGAGCAGTTCTTC.

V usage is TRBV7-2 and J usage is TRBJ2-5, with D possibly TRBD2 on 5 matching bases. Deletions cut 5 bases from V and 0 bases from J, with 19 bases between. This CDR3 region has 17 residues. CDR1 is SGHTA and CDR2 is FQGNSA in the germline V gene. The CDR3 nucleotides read TGTGCCAGCAGCGCCGGGGTTATCGGATCGTACCAAGAGACCCAGTACTTC. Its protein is CASSAGVIGSYQETQYF.

DNA of the CDR3: TGTGCCAGCAGCGCCGGGTGGAGGGGAGGAGACACTGAAGCTTTCTTT. Its protein is CASSAGWRGGDTEAFF. The J gene is TRBJ1-1, the V gene TRBV9, with D possibly being TRBD1 (5 bases). Trimming took off 3 bases at V and 3 bases at J, with 18 bases between the two ends. Looked up from germline, CDR1 is SGDLS and CDR2 is YYNGEE. The CDR3 sequence is 16 residues long.

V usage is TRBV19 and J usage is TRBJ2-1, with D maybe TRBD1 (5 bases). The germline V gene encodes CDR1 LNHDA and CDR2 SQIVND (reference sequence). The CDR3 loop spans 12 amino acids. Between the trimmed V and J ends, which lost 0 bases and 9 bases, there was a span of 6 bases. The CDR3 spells CASSIDRGEQFF. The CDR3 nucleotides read TGTGCCAGTAGTATAGATAGGGGTGAGCAGTTCTTC.

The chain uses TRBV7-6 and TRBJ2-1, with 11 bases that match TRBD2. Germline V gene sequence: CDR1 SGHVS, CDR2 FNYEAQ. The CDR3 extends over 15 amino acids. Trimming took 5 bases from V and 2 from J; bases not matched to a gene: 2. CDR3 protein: CASSATSGAYNEQFF. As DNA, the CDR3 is TGTGCCAGCAGCGCGACTAGCGGGGCCTACAATGAGCAGTTCTTC.